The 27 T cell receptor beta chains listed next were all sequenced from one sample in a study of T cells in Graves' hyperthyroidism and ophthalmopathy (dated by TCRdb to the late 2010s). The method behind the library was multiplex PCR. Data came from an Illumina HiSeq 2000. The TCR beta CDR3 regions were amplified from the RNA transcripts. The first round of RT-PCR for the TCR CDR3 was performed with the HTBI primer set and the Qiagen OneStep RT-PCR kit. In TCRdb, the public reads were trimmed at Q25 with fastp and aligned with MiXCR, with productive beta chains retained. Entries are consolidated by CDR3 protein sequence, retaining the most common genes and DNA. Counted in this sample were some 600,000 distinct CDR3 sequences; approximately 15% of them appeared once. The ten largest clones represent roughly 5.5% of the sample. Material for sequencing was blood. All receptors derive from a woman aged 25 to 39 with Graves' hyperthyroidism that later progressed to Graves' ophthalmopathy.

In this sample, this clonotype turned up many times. CDR3 sequence: CASSPDTSSYNEQFF. CDR3 in DNA: TGTGCCAGCAGCCCCGACACGAGCTCCTACAATGAGCAGTTCTTC. This chain uses TRBV7-3 with TRBJ2-1; D unresolved. V dropped 5 bases and J dropped 0 bases, with 11 bases sitting between them. The CDR3 extends over 15 amino acids. CDR1 is SGHTA and CDR2 is FQGTGA in the germline V gene.

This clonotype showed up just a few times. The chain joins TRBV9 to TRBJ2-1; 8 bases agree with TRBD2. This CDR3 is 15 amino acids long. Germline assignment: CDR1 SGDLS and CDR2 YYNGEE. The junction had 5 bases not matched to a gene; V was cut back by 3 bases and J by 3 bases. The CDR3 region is CASSEGLGGYNEQFF. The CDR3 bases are TGTGCCAGCAGCGAGGGACTAGGGGGCTACAATGAGCAGTTCTTC. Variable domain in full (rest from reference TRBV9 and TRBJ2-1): DSGVTQTPKHLITATGQRVTLRCSPRSGDLSVYWYQQSLDQGLQFLIQYYNGEERAKGNILERFSAQQFPDLHSELNLSSLELGDSALYFCASSEGLGGYNEQFFGPGTRLTVL.

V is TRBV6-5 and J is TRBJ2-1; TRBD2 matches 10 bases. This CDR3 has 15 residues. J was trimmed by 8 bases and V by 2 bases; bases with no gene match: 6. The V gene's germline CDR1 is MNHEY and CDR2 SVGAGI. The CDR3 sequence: CASSYGLAGVDEQFF. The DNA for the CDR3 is TGTGCCAGCAGTTACGGGCTAGCGGGAGTGGATGAGCAGTTCTTC.

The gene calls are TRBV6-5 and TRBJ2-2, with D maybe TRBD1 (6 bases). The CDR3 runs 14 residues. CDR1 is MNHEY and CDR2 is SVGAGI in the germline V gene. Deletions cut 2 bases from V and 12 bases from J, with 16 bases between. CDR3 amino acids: CASSYATDRDKLFF. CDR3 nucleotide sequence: TGTGCCAGCAGTTACGCGACAGACCGGGACAAGCTGTTTTTT.

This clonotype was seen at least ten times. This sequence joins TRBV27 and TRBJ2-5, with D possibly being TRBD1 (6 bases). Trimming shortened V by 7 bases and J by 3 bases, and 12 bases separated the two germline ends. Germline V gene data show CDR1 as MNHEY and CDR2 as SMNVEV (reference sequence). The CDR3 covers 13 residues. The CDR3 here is CASTSRTEETQYF. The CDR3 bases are TGTGCCAGCACCTCTCGGACAGAAGAGACCCAGTACTTC.

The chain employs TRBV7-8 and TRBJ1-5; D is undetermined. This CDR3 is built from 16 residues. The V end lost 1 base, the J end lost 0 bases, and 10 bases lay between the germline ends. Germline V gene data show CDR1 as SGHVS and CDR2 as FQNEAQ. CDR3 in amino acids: CASSLVKDFSNQPQHF. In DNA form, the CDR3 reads TGTGCCAGCAGCTTAGTAAAGGATTTTAGCAATCAGCCCCAGCATTTT.

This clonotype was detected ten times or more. The CDR3 bases are TGTGCCAGCAGATATACGGGACAGGAGACTTATAGCAATCAGCCCCAGCATTTT. Translation: CASRYTGQETYSNQPQHF. The V call is TRBV6-2 or TRBV6-3, the J call TRBJ1-5, with 8 positions matching TRBD1. Per germline, CDR1 MNHEY and CDR2 SVGEGT. The CDR3 covers 18 residues. Trimming at V came to 6 bases and at J to 0 bases, leaving 13 bases not matched to a gene.

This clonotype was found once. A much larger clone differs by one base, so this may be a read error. The CDR3 reads CASNYKGVNSPLHF. The CDR3 DNA reads as TGTGCCAGCAATTACAAGGGCGTCAATTCACCCCTCCACTTT. V and J are TRBV6-2 or TRBV6-3 and TRBJ1-6; no clear D gene. The CDR3 has 14 amino acids. Germline loops: CDR1 MNHEY, CDR2 SVGEGT.

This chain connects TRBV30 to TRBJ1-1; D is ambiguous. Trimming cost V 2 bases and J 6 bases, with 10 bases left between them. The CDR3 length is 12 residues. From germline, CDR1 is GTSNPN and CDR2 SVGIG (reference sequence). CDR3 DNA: TGTGCCTGGAGTCTTGAAGGTCCTGAAGCTTTCTTT. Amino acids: CAWSLEGPEAFF.

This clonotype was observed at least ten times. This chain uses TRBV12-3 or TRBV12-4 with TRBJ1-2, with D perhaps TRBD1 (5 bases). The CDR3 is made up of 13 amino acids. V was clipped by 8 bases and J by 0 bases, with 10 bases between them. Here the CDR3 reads CASLWGSNYGYTF. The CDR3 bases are TGTGCCAGCCTGTGGGGGTCTAACTATGGCTACACCTTC.

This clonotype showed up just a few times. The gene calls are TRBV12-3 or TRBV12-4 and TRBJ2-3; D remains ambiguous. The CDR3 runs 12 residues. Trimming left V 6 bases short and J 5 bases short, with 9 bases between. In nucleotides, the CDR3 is TGTGCCAGCAGCTCTAAGATAGATACGCAGTATTTT. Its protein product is CASSSKIDTQYF.

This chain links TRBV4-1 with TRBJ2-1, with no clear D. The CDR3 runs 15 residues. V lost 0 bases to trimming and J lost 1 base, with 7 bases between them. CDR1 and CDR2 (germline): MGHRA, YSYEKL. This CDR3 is CASSQEGRSYNEQFF. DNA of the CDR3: TGCGCCAGCAGCCAAGAGGGTAGATCCTACAATGAGCAGTTCTTC.

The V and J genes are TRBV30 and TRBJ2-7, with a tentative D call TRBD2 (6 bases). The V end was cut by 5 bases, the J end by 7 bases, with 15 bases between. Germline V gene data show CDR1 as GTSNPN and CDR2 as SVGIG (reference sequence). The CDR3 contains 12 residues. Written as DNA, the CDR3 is TGTGCCTGGGGGCAGGAAAGCGGGGAGCAGTACTTC. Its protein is CAWGQESGEQYF.

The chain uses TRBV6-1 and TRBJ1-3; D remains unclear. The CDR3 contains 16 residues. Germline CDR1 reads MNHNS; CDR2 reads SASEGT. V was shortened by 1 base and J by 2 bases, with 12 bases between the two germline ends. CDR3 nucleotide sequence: TGTGCCAGCAGTGAAGATGCGGGAGCGGCTGGAAACACCATATATTTT. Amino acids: CASSEDAGAAGNTIYF.

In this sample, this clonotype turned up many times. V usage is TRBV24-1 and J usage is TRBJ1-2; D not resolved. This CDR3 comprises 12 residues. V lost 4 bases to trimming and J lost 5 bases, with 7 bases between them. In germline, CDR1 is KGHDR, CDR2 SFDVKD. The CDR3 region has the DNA TGTGCCACCAGTGACCAAAGATATGGCTACACCTTC. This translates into CATSDQRYGYTF.

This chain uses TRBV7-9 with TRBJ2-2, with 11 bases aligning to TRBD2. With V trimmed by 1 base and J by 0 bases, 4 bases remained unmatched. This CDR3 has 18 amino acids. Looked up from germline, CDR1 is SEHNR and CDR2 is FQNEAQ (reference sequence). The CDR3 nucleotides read TGTGCCAGCAGCTTAGTAACTAGCGGGAGAGCGAACACCGGGGAGCTGTTTTTT. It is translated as CASSLVTSGRANTGELFF.

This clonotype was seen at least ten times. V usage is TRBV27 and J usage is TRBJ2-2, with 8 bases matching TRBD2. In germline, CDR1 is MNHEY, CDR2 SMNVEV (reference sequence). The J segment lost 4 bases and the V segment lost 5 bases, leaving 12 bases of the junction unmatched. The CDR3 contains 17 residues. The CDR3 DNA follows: TGTGCCAGCAGTCCCCGCCACGGTGCGGGAGGCACCGGGGAGCTGTTTTTT. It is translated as CASSPRHGAGGTGELFF.

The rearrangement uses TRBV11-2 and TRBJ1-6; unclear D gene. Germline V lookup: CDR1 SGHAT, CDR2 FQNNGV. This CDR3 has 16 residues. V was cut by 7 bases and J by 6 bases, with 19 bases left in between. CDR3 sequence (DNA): TGTGCCAGCACGCCCCCAACCTTCTGGTCTAATTCACCCCTCCACTTT. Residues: CASTPPTFWSNSPLHF.

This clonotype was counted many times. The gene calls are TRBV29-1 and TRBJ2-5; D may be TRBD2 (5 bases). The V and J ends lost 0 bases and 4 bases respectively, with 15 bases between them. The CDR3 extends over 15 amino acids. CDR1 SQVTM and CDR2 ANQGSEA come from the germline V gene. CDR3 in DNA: TGCAGCGTTGAAGACTACCTAGCAGAAAGAGAGACCCAGTACTTC. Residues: CSVEDYLAERETQYF.

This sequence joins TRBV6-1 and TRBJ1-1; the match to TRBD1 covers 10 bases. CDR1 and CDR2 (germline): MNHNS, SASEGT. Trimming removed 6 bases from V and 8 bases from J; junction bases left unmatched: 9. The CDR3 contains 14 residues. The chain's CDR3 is CASSLRDRGLEAFF. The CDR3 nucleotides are TGTGCCAGCAGCCTCCGGGACAGGGGTTTAGAAGCTTTCTTT.

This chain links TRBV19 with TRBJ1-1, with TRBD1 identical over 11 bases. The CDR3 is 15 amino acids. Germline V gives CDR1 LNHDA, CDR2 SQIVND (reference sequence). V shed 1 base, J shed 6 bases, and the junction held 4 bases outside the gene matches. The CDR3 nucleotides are TGTGCCAGTAGTATAGTCGGGGGACAGGGGGCTGAAGCTTTCTTT. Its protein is CASSIVGGQGAEAFF.

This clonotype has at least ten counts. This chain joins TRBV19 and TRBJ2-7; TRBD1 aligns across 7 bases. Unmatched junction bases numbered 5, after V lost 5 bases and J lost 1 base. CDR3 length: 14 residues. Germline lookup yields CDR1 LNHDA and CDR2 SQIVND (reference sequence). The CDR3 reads CASSPGTASYEQYF. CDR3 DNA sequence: TGTGCCAGTAGTCCTGGGACAGCTTCCTACGAGCAGTACTTC.

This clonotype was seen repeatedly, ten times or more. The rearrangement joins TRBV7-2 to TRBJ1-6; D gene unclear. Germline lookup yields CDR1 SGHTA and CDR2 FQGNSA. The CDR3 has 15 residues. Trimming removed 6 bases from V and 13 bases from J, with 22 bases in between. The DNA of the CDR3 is TGTGCCAGCAGTCAAGGGCCGACCCCGAATCCCCCCCTCCACTTT. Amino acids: CASSQGPTPNPPLHF.

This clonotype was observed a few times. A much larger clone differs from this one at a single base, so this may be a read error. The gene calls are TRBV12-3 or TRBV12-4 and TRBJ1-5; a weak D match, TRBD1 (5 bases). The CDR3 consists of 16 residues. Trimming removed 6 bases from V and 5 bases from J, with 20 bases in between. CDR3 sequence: CASSLGDLRYDQPQHF. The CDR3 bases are TGTGCCAGCAGCCTGGGGGACCTACGGTACGATCAGCCCCAGCATTTT.

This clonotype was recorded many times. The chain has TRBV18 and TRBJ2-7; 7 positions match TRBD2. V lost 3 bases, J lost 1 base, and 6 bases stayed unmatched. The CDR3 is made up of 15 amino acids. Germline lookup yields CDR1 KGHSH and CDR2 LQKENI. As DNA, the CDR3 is TGTGCCAGCTCACCCGCTACGGGGGGATCCTACGAGCAGTACTTC. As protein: CASSPATGGSYEQYF.

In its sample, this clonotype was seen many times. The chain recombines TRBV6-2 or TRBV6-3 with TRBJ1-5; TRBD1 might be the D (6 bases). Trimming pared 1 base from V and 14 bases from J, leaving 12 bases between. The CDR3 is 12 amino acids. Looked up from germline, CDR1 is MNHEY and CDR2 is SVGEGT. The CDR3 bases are TGTGCCAGCAGTTACTTGGGACACCTTGAGCATTTT. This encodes CASSYLGHLEHF.

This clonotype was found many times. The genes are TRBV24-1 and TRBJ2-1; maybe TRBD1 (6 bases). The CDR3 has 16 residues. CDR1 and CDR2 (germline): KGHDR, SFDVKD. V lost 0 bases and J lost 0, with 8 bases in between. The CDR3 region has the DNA TGTGCCACCAGTGATTTGGTAGGGGGCTCCTACAATGAGCAGTTCTTC. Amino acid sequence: CATSDLVGGSYNEQFF.